The 12 T cell receptor beta chains reported below all come from one sample, sequenced in a study of blood T cell repertoires in COVID-19. Assay: immunoSEQ multiplex PCR; the TCRdb copy retains only in-frame clones and omits some. There are around 77,000 clones in the sample; 85% to 90% occur only once, and approximately 4.8% lies in the top ten. The sequenced sample consisted of peripheral blood. All receptors come from an elderly man with acute or convalescent COVID-19.

The chain uses TRBV19 and TRBJ1-2; possible D gene TRBD1, 6 bases. Per germline, CDR1 LNHDA and CDR2 SQIVND (reference sequence). V lost 2 bases, J lost 7 bases, and 11 bases lay in between. The CDR3 is 13 residues long. The CDR3 DNA follows: TGTGCCAGTAGTATAACAGGGCGGAGTGGCTACACCTTC. It translates to CASSITGRSGYTF.

The rearrangement uses TRBV3-1 (or the pseudogene TRBV3-2) and TRBJ2-3, with a weak D call TRBD1 (5 bases). The V gene's germline CDR1 is LGHDT and CDR2 YNNKEL (reference sequence). V shed 0 bases and J shed 3 bases, with 19 bases lying between them. The CDR3 sequence is 18 residues long. CDR3 nucleotide sequence: TGTGCCAGCAGCCAAGATAGGTCTAGTACAGGCATAACAGATACGCAGTATTTT. The encoded protein is CASSQDRSSTGITDTQYF.

This chain uses TRBV19 with TRBJ2-1, with 7 bases aligning to TRBD1. Trimming removed 4 bases from V and 7 bases from J; junction bases left unmatched: 16. In germline, CDR1 is LNHDA, CDR2 SQIVND (reference sequence). The CDR3 is 17 residues long. DNA for the CDR3: TGTGCCAGTAGTAGGGGGATACAGGGGCTGTTGGTAAATGAGCAGTTCTTC. This encodes CASSRGIQGLLVNEQFF. The variable domain in full, completed from reference TRBV19 and TRBJ2-1, reads DGGITQSPKYLFRKEGQNVTLSCEQNLNHDAMYWYRQDPGQGLRLIYYSQIVNDFQKGDIAEGYSVSREKKESFPLTVTSAQKNPTAFYLCASSRGIQGLLVNEQFFGPGTRLTVL.

The rearrangement uses TRBV5-1 and TRBJ2-1; 9 bases are a match to TRBD2. V shed 3 bases and J 2 bases; nucleotides not matched to a gene: 3. Germline loops: CDR1 SGHRS, CDR2 YFSETQ. The CDR3 covers 15 residues. This CDR3 is CASSWAGGPYNEQFF. The CDR3, as DNA: TGCGCCAGCAGCTGGGCGGGGGGGCCCTACAATGAGCAGTTCTTC.

The rearrangement uses TRBV27 and TRBJ1-6; D is possibly TRBD1 (6 bases). The germline V and J ends were trimmed by 8 bases and 7 bases, with 18 bases remaining between them. The CDR3 loop spans 15 amino acids. Germline assignment: CDR1 MNHEY and CDR2 SMNVEV (reference sequence). CDR3 sequence (DNA): TGTGCCAGCGCCCTTGTAGGCAGGGGAAATTCACCCCTCCACTTT. This codes for CASALVGRGNSPLHF.

This sequence joins TRBV28 and TRBJ1-5, with TRBD1 matching over 7 bases. The CDR3 loop spans 16 amino acids. Germline values: CDR1 MDHEN, CDR2 SYDVKM. J was trimmed by 3 bases and V by 10 bases; bases with no gene match: 15. The chain's CDR3 is CATLRGGGGHNQPQHF. The CDR3 nucleotides read TGTGCCACCCTCAGGGGAGGAGGGGGCCACAATCAGCCCCAGCATTTT.

This clone was seen just once. The chain's CDR3 is CASSQDRVNTGELFF. In DNA form, the CDR3 reads TGTGCCAGCAGCCAGGACAGGGTGAACACCGGGGAGCTGTTTTTT. The chain couples TRBV7-8 to TRBJ2-2, with 8 bases that match TRBD1. CDR1 is SGHVS and CDR2 is FQNEAQ in the germline V gene. The V gene end was trimmed by 5 bases and the J gene end by 1 base; junction bases not matched to a gene: 3. There are 15 residues in the CDR3.

The genes are TRBV28 and TRBJ1-2; D is undetermined. This CDR3 region has 13 residues. V dropped 6 bases and J dropped 3 bases, with 11 bases sitting between them. Germline V lookup: CDR1 MDHEN, CDR2 SYDVKM. The CDR3 reads CASRLGTDYGYTF. Written as DNA, the CDR3 is TGTGCCAGCAGATTGGGCACGGACTATGGCTACACCTTC.

The V gene is TRBV5-1, the J gene TRBJ2-2; TRBD2 matches at 12 bases. Germline-derived CDR1 and CDR2 are SGHRS and YFSETQ. CDR3 length equals 14 residues. V dropped 5 bases and J dropped 8; count of bases not matched to a gene: 4. The CDR3, as DNA: TGCGCCAGCAGACTAGCGGGGGGCCCTGGGGAGCTGTTTTTT. This gives the protein CASRLAGGPGELFF.

The chain carries TRBV5-1 and TRBJ1-1, with 8 bases lining up with TRBD1. This CDR3 region has 12 residues. Germline CDR1 SGHRS, CDR2 YFSETQ. The V gene end was trimmed by 4 bases and the J gene end by 7 bases; junction bases not matched to a gene: 3. The chain's CDR3 is CASSLDRVEAFF. The CDR3 coding sequence is TGCGCCAGCAGCCTGGACAGGGTTGAAGCTTTCTTT.

V usage is TRBV6-1 and J usage is TRBJ1-5; D uncertain. The CDR3 length is 14 residues. The germline gives CDR1 MNHNS, CDR2 SASEGT. Trimming pared 0 bases from V and 4 bases from J, leaving 7 bases between. CDR3 nucleotide sequence: TGTGCCAGCAGTGAAGCCGGTAGTAATCAGCCCCAGCATTTT. This gives the protein CASSEAGSNQPQHF.

The table lists this clone with a few counts. The chain joins TRBV2 to TRBJ1-1; 7 bases match TRBD1. The CDR3 length is 14 residues. Trimming removed 8 bases from V and 4 bases from J; junction bases left unmatched: 10. Germline-derived CDR1 and CDR2 are SNHLY and FYNNEI. The CDR3 loop reads CASRPTGTGTEAFF. In nucleotides, the CDR3 is TGTGCCAGCCGACCGACAGGGACGGGCACTGAAGCTTTCTTT.